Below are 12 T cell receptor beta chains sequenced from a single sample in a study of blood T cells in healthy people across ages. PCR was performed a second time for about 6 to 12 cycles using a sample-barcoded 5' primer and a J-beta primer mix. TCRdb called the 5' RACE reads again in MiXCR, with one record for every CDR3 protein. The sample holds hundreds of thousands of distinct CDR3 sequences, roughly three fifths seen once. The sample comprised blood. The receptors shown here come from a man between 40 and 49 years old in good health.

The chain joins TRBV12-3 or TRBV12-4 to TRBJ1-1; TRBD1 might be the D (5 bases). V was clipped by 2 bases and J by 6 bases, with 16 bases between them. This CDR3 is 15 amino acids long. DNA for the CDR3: TGTGCCAGCAGTTTAATAGGGGCTCCCCCGGCTGAAGCTTTCTTT. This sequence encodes CASSLIGAPPAEAFF.

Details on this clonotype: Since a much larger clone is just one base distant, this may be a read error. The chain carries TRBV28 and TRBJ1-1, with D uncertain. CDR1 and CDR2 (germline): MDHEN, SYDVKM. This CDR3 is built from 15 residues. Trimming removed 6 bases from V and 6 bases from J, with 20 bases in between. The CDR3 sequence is CASRSMTEATSEAFF. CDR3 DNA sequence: TGTGCCAGCAGGTCCATGACCGAGGCTACTTCTGAAGCTTTCTTT.

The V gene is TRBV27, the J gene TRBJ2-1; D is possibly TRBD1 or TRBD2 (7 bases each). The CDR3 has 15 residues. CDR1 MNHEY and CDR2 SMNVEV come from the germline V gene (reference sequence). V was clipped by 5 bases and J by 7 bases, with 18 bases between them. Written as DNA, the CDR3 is TGTGCCAGCAGTCGAGGGGCAGGGGGGGGAAATGAGCAGTTCTTC. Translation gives CASSRGAGGGNEQFF.

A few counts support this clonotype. The chain's CDR3 is CSARASLGGGKDTQYF. The CDR3 DNA reads as TGCAGTGCTAGAGCATCCCTCGGCGGGGGTAAAGATACGCAGTATTTT. The chain has TRBV20-1 and TRBJ2-3, with 7 bases lining up with TRBD2. V lost 1 base and J lost 5; bases outside the gene matches: 12. Germline-derived CDR1 and CDR2 are DFQATT and SNEGSKA (reference sequence). The CDR3 contains 16 residues.

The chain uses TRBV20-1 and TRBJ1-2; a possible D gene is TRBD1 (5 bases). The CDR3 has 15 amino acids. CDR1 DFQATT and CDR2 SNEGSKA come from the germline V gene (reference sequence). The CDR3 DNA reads TGCAGCCTCGTTGAGATTGGGGCAAGGAAATATGGCTACACCTTC. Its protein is CSLVEIGARKYGYTF.

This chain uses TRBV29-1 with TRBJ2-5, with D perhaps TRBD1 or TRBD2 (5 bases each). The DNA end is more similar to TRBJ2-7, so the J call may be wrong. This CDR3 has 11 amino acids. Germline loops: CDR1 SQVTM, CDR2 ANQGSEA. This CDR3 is CSVGSGTEQYF. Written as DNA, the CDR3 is TGCAGCGTTGGTTCCGGGACCGAGCAGTACTTC.

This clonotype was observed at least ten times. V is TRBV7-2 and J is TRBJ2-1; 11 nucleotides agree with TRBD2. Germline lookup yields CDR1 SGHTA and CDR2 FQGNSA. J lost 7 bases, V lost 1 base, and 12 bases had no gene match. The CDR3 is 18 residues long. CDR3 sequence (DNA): TGTGCCAGCAGCTTAGAACCTCCTTTGGTAGCGGGAGGGAATGAGCAGTTCTTC. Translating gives CASSLEPPLVAGGNEQFF.

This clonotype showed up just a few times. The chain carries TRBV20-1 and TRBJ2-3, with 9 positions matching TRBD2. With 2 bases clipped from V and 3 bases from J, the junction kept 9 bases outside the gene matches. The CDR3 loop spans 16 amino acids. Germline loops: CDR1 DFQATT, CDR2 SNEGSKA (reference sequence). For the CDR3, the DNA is TGCAGTGCTAGATACCTTAGCGGGAGAGGGACAGATACGCAGTATTTT. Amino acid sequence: CSARYLSGRGTDTQYF.

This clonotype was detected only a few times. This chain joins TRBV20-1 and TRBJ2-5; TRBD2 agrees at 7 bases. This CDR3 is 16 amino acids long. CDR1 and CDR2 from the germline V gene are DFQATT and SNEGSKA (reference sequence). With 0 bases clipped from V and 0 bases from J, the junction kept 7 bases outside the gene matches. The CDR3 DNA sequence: TGCAGTGCTAGAGATCCGGCAGCGGGGAACCAAGAGACCCAGTACTTC. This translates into CSARDPAAGNQETQYF.

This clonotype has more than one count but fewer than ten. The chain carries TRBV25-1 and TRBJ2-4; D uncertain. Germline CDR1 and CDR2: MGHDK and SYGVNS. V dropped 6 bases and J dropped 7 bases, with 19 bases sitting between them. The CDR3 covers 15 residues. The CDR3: CASSAMNDGSNIQYF. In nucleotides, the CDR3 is TGTGCCAGCAGCGCGATGAATGACGGGTCTAACATTCAGTACTTC.

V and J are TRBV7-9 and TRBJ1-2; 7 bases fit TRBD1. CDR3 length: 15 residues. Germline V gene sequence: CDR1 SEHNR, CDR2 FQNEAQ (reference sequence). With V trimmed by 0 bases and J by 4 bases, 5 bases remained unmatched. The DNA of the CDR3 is TGTGCCAGCAGCTTAGCGCGGGACAGATTCTATGGCTACACCTTC. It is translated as CASSLARDRFYGYTF.

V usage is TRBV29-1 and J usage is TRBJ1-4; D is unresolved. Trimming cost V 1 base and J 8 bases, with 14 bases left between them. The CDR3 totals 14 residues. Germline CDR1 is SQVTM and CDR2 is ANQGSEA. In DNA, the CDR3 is TGCAGCGTTGAAGTACCCAATAATCGAGAAAAACTGTTTTTT. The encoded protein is CSVEVPNNREKLFF.